The rows below give T cell receptor beta chains drawn from one sample of a study of T-cell memory formation after mild COVID-19. Each CDR3 protein is one row after TCRdb ran MiXCR on the 5' RACE reads. The sample yields 50,000 or so distinct CDR3 sequences, around 10% seen once. Material for sequencing was PBMCs or a T cell subset sorted from them (not recorded which). Receptors originate from an adult woman who had mild COVID-19 (a few samples of this study predate the infection). Cell type and time point are not known. Both conserved end residues are part of each CDR3. Each record gives: J gene, clone size, D gene, V gene, CDR3 protein, CDR3 DNA. D genes are given only for firm matches. The size entry is marked missing in some rows and otherwise reads once, few, many or a size class.

>TRBJ2-3|many|.|TRBV5-1
CASSSLITGAGDTQYF
TGCGCCAGCAGCTCGCTTATAACGGGAGCCGGAGATACGCAGTATTTT
>TRBJ2-7|.|TRBD2|TRBV5-1
CASSGLAGLSSYEQYF
TGCGCCAGCAGCGGCTTAGCGGGGCTTAGCTCCTACGAGCAGTACTTC
>TRBJ2-7|.|.|TRBV19
CASRSTRGLSYEQYF
TGTGCCAGTAGATCCACGAGAGGCCTTTCTTACGAGCAGTACTTC
>TRBJ1-1|few|.|TRBV12-3/TRBV12-4
CASSFGSNTEAFF
TGTGCCAGCAGTTTCGGGTCTAACACTGAAGCTTTCTTT
>TRBJ2-3|.|.|TRBV25-1
CASSATRRQGGTDTQYF
TGTGCCAGCAGCGCTACACGTAGGCAGGGTGGCACAGATACGCAGTATTTT
>TRBJ2-7|many|.|TRBV4-1
CASSQDRGAQTYEQYF
TGCGCCAGCAGCCAAGATCGTGGCGCCCAGACCTACGAGCAGTACTTC
>TRBJ2-4|many|TRBD2|TRBV28
CASSLGGVTDIQYF
TGTGCCAGCAGTTTGGGGGGGGTAACGGACATTCAGTACTTC
>TRBJ1-5|many|TRBD1|TRBV7-9
CASTPGTGNQPQHF
TGTGCCAGCACCCCAGGGACAGGCAATCAGCCCCAGCATTTT
>TRBJ2-1|many|.|TRBV30
CAWSGSTVQQFF
TGTGCCTGGAGTGGATCGACGGTACAGCAGTTCTTC
>TRBJ1-2|.|TRBD1|TRBV11-2
CASSLSRGQGNYGYTF
TGTGCCAGCAGCTTATCCCGGGGACAGGGCAATTATGGCTACACCTTC
>TRBJ1-1|few|.|TRBV5-1
CASSPFMGMNTEAFF
TGCGCCAGCAGCCCGTTCATGGGCATGAACACTGAAGCTTTCTTT
>TRBJ2-3|few|.|TRBV7-6
CASSHVLRSSVTDTQYF
TGTGCCAGCAGCCACGTCCTACGTAGCTCCGTCACAGATACGCAGTATTTT
>TRBJ2-7|few|TRBD2|TRBV25-1
CASSDGGGNSYEQYF
TGTGCCAGCAGTGACGGCGGGGGGAACTCCTACGAGCAGTACTTC
>TRBJ1-3|few|.|TRBV6-1
CASSELGGSGNTIYF
TGTGCCAGCAGTGAACTCGGAGGCTCTGGAAACACCATATATTTT
>TRBJ1-2|few|.|TRBV7-2
CASSLGTAANYGYTF
TGTGCCAGCAGCTTAGGGACAGCAGCTAACTATGGCTACACCTTC
>TRBJ2-3|many|TRBD2|TRBV25-1
CASSEWSREGVADTQYF
TGTGCCAGCAGTGAATGGTCACGGGAGGGAGTCGCAGATACGCAGTATTTT
>TRBJ2-1|many|TRBD2|TRBV9
CASSDGLAGGLEQFF
TGTGCCAGCAGCGATGGACTAGCGGGAGGACTTGAGCAGTTCTTC
>TRBJ1-1|few|.|TRBV6-5
CASSYTGRTEAFF
TGTGCCAGCAGTTATACAGGGCGGACTGAAGCTTTCTTT
>TRBJ1-2|few|.|TRBV5-4
CASSLVGREGYGYTF
TGTGCCAGCAGCTTGGTGGGCAGGGAGGGCTATGGCTACACCTTC
>TRBJ2-6|few|.|TRBV25-1
CASSSWSGANVLTF
TGTGCCAGCAGTAGCTGGAGCGGGGCCAACGTCCTGACTTTC
>TRBJ2-7|few|.|TRBV20-1
CSRSRGNEQYF
TGCAGCCGATCAAGGGGCAACGAGCAGTACTTC
>TRBJ2-1|many|.|TRBV7-3
CASSFSRDDEQFF
TGTGCCAGCAGCTTTAGCCGGGACGATGAGCAGTTCTTC
>TRBJ2-2|many|TRBD1|TRBV7-8
CASYRPGQHTGELFF
TGTGCCAGCTACAGACCGGGACAGCACACCGGGGAGCTGTTTTTT
>TRBJ1-2|.|.|TRBV7-8
CASSLGTRNYGYTF
TGTGCCAGCAGCTTAGGGACGAGGAACTATGGCTACACCTTC
>TRBJ2-2|many|TRBD1|TRBV10-3
CAISDGTGKNTGELFF
TGTGCCATCAGTGACGGGACAGGGAAGAACACCGGGGAGCTGTTTTTT
>TRBJ2-1|.|.|TRBV5-1
CASAGQVSSYNEQFF
TGCGCCAGCGCGGGGCAGGTTAGCTCCTACAATGAGCAGTTCTTC
>TRBJ2-1|many|.|TRBV5-1
CASSLSINPSSYNEQFF
TGCGCCAGCAGCTTGTCAATTAACCCTAGCTCCTACAATGAGCAGTTCTTC
>TRBJ2-2|once|.|TRBV18
CASSRTGTANTGELFF
TGTGCCAGCTCGAGGACCGGGACGGCGAACACCGGGGAGCTGTTTTTT
>TRBJ2-5|few|TRBD2|TRBV6-2/TRBV6-3
CASRKGLAGIMETQYF
TGTGCCAGCAGAAAGGGACTAGCGGGGATAATGGAGACCCAGTACTTC
>TRBJ2-7|many|.|TRBV18
CASSPTGYEQYF
TGTGCCAGCTCACCGACAGGCTACGAGCAGTACTTC
>TRBJ2-1|many|.|TRBV7-9
CASSLGGAGPTYNEQFF
TGTGCCAGCAGCTTAGGTGGCGCGGGTCCCACCTACAATGAGCAGTTCTTC
>TRBJ2-1|many|TRBD2|TRBV19
CASKWVAGGINEQFF
TGTGCCAGTAAATGGGTCGCGGGAGGAATCAATGAGCAGTTCTTC
>TRBJ1-2|many|.|TRBV18
CASSLGDRNGYTF
TGTGCCAGCTCGCTTGGGGATCGTAATGGCTACACCTTC
>TRBJ2-7|.|.|TRBV3-1
CASSQGTATYEQYF
TGTGCCAGCAGCCAAGGGACAGCGACCTACGAGCAGTACTTC
>TRBJ1-5|few|.|TRBV24-1
CATSDPRAGDLEPQHF
TGTGCCACCAGTGATCCGAGGGCCGGGGACCTAGAGCCCCAGCATTTT
>TRBJ2-3|.|TRBD2|TRBV6-4
CASSETSGRADTQYF
TGTGCCAGCAGTGAGACTAGCGGGAGGGCAGATACGCAGTATTTT
>TRBJ1-5|many|.|TRBV7-8
CASSLTMGGRVDQPQHF
TGTGCCAGCAGCTTAACTATGGGCGGCAGGGTGGATCAGCCCCAGCATTTT
>TRBJ2-5|few|TRBD1|TRBV24-1
CATSEGGALETQYF
TGTGCCACCAGTGAAGGGGGCGCGTTGGAGACCCAGTACTTC
>TRBJ1-1|few|.|TRBV20-1
CSGGGDSTEAFF
TGCAGTGGAGGCGGGGATAGCACTGAAGCTTTCTTT
>TRBJ1-1|many|.|TRBV20-1
CSARDGGRMNTEAFF
TGCAGTGCTAGAGATGGAGGACGGATGAACACTGAAGCTTTCTTT
>TRBJ2-3|many|TRBD2|TRBV7-2
CASRGGFPDTQYF
TGTGCCAGCCGGGGGGGGTTTCCAGATACGCAGTATTTT
>TRBJ1-1|.|TRBD1|TRBV18
CASSSTGGGNTEAFF
TGTGCCAGCTCATCAACAGGGGGAGGGAACACTGAAGCTTTCTTT
>TRBJ1-1|many|.|TRBV6-5
CASSSSLRAEAFF
TGTGCCAGCAGTTCCAGCTTAAGGGCTGAAGCTTTCTTT
>TRBJ2-2|.|TRBD1|TRBV12-3/TRBV12-4
CASTPFRGGDTGELFF
TGTGCCAGCACCCCCTTTAGAGGGGGCGACACCGGGGAGCTGTTTTTT
>TRBJ2-7|few|.|TRBV2
CASIGLSQGYEQYF
TGTGCCAGCATCGGACTCTCACAGGGCTACGAGCAGTACTTC
>TRBJ2-5|few|.|TRBV5-8
CASSLGPQVETQYF
TGTGCCAGCAGCTTGGGTCCTCAAGTGGAGACCCAGTACTTC
>TRBJ2-7|.|TRBD2|TRBV11-2
CASSQLAGASYEQYF
TGTGCCAGCAGCCAACTAGCGGGGGCCTCCTACGAGCAGTACTTC
>TRBJ1-1|.|.|TRBV20-1
CSARGGVKGEAFF
TGCAGTGCTAGGGGTGGAGTGAAGGGCGAAGCTTTCTTT
>TRBJ1-1|few|.|TRBV18
CASSRDKGNTEAFF
TGTGCCAGCTCTAGGGATAAGGGGAACACTGAAGCTTTCTTT
>TRBJ2-5|few|TRBD2|TRBV7-2
CASSQGLAYGTQYF
TGTGCCAGCAGCCAGGGACTAGCTTACGGGACCCAGTACTTC
>TRBJ2-7|few|TRBD1|TRBV11-1
CASSKDRGLTYEQYF
TGTGCCAGCAGCAAAGACAGGGGACTCACCTACGAGCAGTACTTC
>TRBJ2-7|.|.|TRBV18
CASSRQNYEQYF
TGTGCCAGCTCACGGCAGAACTACGAGCAGTACTTC
>TRBJ2-7|many|.|TRBV7-9
CASSPLGPEQYF
TGTGCCAGCAGCCCATTGGGTCCCGAGCAGTACTTC
>TRBJ2-3|many|TRBD1|TRBV5-5
CASSRTGTGSADTQYF
TGTGCCAGCAGTAGAACCGGGACAGGGTCGGCAGATACGCAGTATTTT
>TRBJ2-3|many|.|TRBV6-5
CASSDQSDTQYF
TGTGCCAGCAGTGACCAATCAGATACGCAGTATTTT
>TRBJ2-6|many|.|TRBV3-1
CASTDGQRHSGANVLTF
TGTGCCAGCACCGACGGACAGCGACACTCTGGGGCCAACGTCCTGACTTTC
>TRBJ1-2|few|.|TRBV6-1
CASSEPPTGLGGYTF
TGTGCCAGCAGCGAACCACCTACAGGGTTGGGAGGCTACACCTTC